This T cell receptor beta chain was sequenced in a study of blood T cell repertoires in COVID-19. In the study overall: Acute and convalescent COVID-19 samples came from the United States, Italy and Spain. T cells, B-cell-depleted T cells, or PBMCs provided the cDNA or gDNA that served as material.

The germline V gene encodes CDR1 MGHRA and CDR2 YSYEKL. The CDR3 runs to 14 residues. Details on this clone: The junction shows a germline mismatch at one end, possibly a read error.

In the authors' workflow: By means of reference gene primer amplification, nucleated cell counts were estimated. Sequenced by immunoSEQ multiplex PCR; TCRdb stores in-frame clones only, minus some. V and J calls and clone size are as listed in that table; D and trimming were resolved from the DNA. This sample has tens of thousands of clones, with approximately 90% found just once. The TCR comes from a man aged 25 to 40 with acute or convalescent COVID-19. The chain combines TRBV4-1 with TRBJ2-1, with D hard to call. Sequenced material: peripheral blood. The CDR3 is CASSQVGRLRSPLF. The CDR3 DNA sequence: TGCGCCAGCAGCCAAGTAGGTAGATTGAGGTCGCCTCTCTTC.